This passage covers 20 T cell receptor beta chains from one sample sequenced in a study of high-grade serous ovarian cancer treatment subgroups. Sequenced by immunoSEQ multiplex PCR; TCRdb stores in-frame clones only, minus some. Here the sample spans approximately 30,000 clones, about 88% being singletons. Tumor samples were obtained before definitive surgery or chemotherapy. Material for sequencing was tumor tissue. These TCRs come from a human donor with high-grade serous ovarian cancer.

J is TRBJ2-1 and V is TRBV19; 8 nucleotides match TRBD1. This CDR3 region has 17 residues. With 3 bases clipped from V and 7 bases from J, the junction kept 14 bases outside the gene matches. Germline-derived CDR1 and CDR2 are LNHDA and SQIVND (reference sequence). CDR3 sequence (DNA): TGTGCCAGTAGTATTTATGCTGGGGCAGGGGGCCTTAATGAGCAGTTCTTC. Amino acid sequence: CASSIYAGAGGLNEQFF.

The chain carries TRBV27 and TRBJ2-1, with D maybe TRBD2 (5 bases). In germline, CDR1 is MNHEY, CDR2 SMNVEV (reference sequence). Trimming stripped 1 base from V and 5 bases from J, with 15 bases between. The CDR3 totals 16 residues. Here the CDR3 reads CASSLLWGARNNEQFF. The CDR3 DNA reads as TGTGCCAGCAGTTTATTGTGGGGAGCCCGTAACAATGAGCAGTTCTTC.

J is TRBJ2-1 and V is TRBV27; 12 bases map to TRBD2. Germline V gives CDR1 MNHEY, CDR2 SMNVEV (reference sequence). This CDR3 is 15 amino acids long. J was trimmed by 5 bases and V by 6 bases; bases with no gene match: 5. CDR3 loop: CASRGLAGFNNEQFF. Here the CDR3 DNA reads TGTGCCAGCAGAGGACTAGCGGGATTTAACAATGAGCAGTTCTTC.

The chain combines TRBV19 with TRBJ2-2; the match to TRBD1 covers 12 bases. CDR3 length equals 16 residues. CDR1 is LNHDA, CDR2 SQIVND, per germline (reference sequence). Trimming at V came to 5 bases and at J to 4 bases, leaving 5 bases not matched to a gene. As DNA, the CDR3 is TGTGCCAGTAGTCAGGGACAGGGGGCTGGCACCGGGGAGCTGTTTTTT. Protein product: CASSQGQGAGTGELFF.

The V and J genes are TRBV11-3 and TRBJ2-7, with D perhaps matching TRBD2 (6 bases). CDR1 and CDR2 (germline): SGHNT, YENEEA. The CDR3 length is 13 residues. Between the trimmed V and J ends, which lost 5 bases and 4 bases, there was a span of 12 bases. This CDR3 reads CASSAGPDYEQYF. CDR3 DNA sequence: TGTGCCAGCAGCGCGGGACCGGATTACGAGCAGTACTTC.

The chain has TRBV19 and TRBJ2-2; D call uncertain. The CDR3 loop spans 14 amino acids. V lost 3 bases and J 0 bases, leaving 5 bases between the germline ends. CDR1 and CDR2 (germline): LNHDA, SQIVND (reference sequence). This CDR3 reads CASSIRSNTGELFF. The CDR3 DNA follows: TGTGCCAGTAGTATTCGGTCGAACACCGGGGAGCTGTTTTTT.

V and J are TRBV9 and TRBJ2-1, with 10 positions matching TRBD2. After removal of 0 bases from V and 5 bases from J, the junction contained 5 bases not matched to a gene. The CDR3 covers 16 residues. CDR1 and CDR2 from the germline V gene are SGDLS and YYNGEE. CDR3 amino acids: CASSVGRTSGNNEQFF. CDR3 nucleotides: TGTGCCAGCAGCGTAGGAAGGACTAGCGGTAACAATGAGCAGTTCTTC.

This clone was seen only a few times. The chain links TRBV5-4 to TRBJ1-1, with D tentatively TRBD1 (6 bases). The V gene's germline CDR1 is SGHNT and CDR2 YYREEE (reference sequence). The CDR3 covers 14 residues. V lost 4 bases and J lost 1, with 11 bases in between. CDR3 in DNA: TGTGCCAGCAGCGTGACGACAGGGAACACTGAAGCTTTCTTT. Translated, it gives CASSVTTGNTEAFF.

The CDR3 loop is CASSSGTSSTDTQYF. The CDR3 nucleotides read TGTGCCAGCAGCTCCGGGACCTCTAGCACAGATACGCAGTATTTT. The chain uses TRBV11-2 and TRBJ2-3, with D perhaps matching TRBD1 or TRBD2 (5 bases each). This CDR3 comprises 15 residues. Germline V gives CDR1 SGHAT, CDR2 FQNNGV. Trimming removed 4 bases from V and 0 bases from J, with 11 bases in between.

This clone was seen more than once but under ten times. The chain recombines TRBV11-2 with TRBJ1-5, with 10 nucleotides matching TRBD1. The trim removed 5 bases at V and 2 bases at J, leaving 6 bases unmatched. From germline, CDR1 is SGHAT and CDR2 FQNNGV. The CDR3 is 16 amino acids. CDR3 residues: CASSRQGARGNQPQHF. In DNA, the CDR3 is TGTGCCAGCAGCCGACAGGGGGCGCGAGGCAATCAGCCCCAGCATTTT.

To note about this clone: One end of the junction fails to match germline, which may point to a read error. The CDR3 is CASSKDSGTSGRNEQFF. CDR3 DNA: TGTGCCAGCAGCAAAGACTCCGGGACTAGCGGGAGAAATGAGCAGTTCTTC. The V call is TRBV4-2, the J call TRBJ2-1; 14 nucleotides agree with TRBD2. This CDR3 spans 17 amino acids. Germline CDR1 LGHNA, CDR2 YNFKEQ.

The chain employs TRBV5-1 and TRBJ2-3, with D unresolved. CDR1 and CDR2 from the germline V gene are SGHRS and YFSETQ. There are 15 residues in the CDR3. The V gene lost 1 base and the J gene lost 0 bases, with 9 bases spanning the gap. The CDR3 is CASSLTVSSTDTQYF. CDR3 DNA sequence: TGCGCCAGCAGCTTGACGGTCTCTAGCACAGATACGCAGTATTTT. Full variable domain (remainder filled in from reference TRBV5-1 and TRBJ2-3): KAGVTQTPRYLIKTRGQQVTLSCSPISGHRSVSWYQQTPGQGLQFLFEYFSETQRNKGNFPGRFSGRQFSNSRSEMNVSTLELGDSALYLCASSLTVSSTDTQYFGPGTRLTVL.

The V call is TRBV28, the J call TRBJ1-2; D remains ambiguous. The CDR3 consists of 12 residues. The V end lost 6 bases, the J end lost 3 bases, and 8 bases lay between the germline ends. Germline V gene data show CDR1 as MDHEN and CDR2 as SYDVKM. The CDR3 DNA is TGTGCCAGCAGGTTGAACGACTATGGCTACACCTTC. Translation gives CASRLNDYGYTF.

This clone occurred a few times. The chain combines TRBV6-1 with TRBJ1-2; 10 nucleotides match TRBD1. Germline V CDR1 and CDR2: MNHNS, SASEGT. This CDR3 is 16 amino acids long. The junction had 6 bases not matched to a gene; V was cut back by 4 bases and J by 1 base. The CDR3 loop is CASSAGTGEHNYGYTF. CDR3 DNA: TGTGCCAGCAGTGCCGGGACAGGGGAGCATAACTATGGCTACACCTTC.

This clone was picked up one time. Here the CDR3 DNA reads TGTGCCAGCAGTTCTTTCCGGGACCCCAATCGGGATGAGCAGTTCTTC. It is translated as CASSSFRDPNRDEQFF. The chain carries TRBV2 and TRBJ2-1; either TRBD1 or TRBD2 may fit D (5 bases each). Germline V gives CDR1 SNHLY, CDR2 FYNNEI. The CDR3 is 16 residues long. V lost 5 bases and J lost 8, with 22 bases in between.

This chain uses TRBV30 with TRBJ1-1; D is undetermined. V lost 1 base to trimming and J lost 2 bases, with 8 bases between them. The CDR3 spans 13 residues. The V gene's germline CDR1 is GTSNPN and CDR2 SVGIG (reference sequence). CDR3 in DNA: TGTGCCTGGAGTGGTGTCAGAAACACTGAAGCTTTCTTT. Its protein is CAWSGVRNTEAFF.

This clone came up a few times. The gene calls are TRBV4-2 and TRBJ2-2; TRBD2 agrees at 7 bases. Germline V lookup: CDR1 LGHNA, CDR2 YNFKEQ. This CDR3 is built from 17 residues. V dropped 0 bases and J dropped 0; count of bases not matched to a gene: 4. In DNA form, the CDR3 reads TGTGCCAGCAGCCAAGAACAAGCGGGAACGAACACCGGGGAGCTGTTTTTT. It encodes CASSQEQAGTNTGELFF.

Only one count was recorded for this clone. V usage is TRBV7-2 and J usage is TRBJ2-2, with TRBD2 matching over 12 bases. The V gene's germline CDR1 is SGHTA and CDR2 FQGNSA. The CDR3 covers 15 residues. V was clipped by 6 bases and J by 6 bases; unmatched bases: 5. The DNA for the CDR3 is TGTGCCAGCAGGTGGACTAGCGGGAAGGCCGGGGAGCTGTTTTTT. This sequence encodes CASRWTSGKAGELFF.

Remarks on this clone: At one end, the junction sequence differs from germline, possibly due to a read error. CDR3 coding DNA: TGCGCCAGCAGTGGGGCAGCCTCTGGAGACACCATATATTTT. It encodes CASSGAASGDTIYF. The V gene is TRBV5-1, the J gene TRBJ1-3; D possibly corresponds to TRBD1 (5 bases). CDR1 SGHRS and CDR2 YFSETQ come from the germline V gene. CDR3 length equals 14 residues.

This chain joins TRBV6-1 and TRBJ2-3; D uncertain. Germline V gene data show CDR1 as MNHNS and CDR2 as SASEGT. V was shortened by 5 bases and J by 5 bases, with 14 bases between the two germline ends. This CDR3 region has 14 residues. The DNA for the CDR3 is TGTGCCAGCAGTCCAATACATGTGGTAGATACGCAGTATTTT. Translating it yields CASSPIHVVDTQYF.